These 10 T cell receptor beta chains share one sample of origin, sequenced in a study of Graves' ophthalmopathy and Graves' hyperthyroidism. Investigators amplified TCR beta CDR3 regions from RNA transcripts. An opening RT-PCR round employed HTBI primers and preceded a second-round multiplex PCR. TCRdb re-called the multiplex PCR reads through MiXCR, storing one row per CDR3 protein. The table has 350,000 to 400,000 distinct CDR3 sequences, approximately 15% seen once; the top ten hold 5.5% to 8%. Sequenced material: peripheral blood. The receptor set was obtained from a woman aged 18 to 35 with stable Graves' hyperthyroidism.

This clonotype was recorded at least ten times. The rearrangement joins TRBV10-3 to TRBJ1-2; 9 nucleotides align to TRBD1. The CDR3 consists of 14 residues. Losses at the gene ends were 3 bases for V and 6 bases for J; bases not matched to a gene: 5. Germline CDR1 and CDR2: ENHRY and SYGVKD. The CDR3 DNA reads TGTGCCATCAGTGAAGGGGACAGGGTACATGGCTACACCTTC. Its protein product is CAISEGDRVHGYTF.

The CDR3 DNA reads as TGTGCCAGCAGCTTAGCGCGGGGCCCGACCTACGAGCAGTACTTC. It is translated as CASSLARGPTYEQYF. The rearrangement uses TRBV7-9 and TRBJ2-7; D might be TRBD2 (6 bases). Trimming left V 0 bases short and J 2 bases short, with 11 bases between. This CDR3 is 15 amino acids long. CDR1 and CDR2 from the germline V gene are SEHNR and FQNEAQ (reference sequence).

Points on this clonotype: The CDR3 end shows no conserved phenylalanine or tryptophan, and so a read error is likely. The limits of the CDR3 on the DNA are not certain, so only TCRdb's listed CDR3 is given. J is TRBJ2-2 and V is TRBV6-1. Inclusive of both ends, the CDR3 amounts to 13 amino acids. Germline V gene data show CDR1 as MNHNS and CDR2 as SASEGT. The CDR3 is CASSRQNTGELLV.

There are many counts of this clonotype. This sequence joins TRBV29-1 and TRBJ2-2; a possible D gene is TRBD1 (6 bases). The CDR3 runs 15 residues. The germline V and J ends were trimmed by 7 bases and 4 bases, with 19 bases remaining between them. Germline CDR1 SQVTM, CDR2 ANQGSEA. The CDR3 DNA reads TGCAGCGCGAATCACGACAGGCGAGGCACCGGGGAGCTGTTTTTT. Translating it yields CSANHDRRGTGELFF.

This clonotype came up many times. The chain links TRBV12-3 or TRBV12-4 to TRBJ1-2; 7 nucleotides line up with TRBD1. The CDR3 runs 15 residues. The V gene end was trimmed by 3 bases and the J gene end by 0 bases; junction bases not matched to a gene: 4. The CDR3 reads CASSFGQATNYGYTF. The CDR3 DNA is TGTGCCAGCAGTTTTGGACAGGCCACTAACTATGGCTACACCTTC.

Many counts were recorded for this clonotype. This chain uses TRBV12-3 or TRBV12-4 with TRBJ2-7, with D unresolved. The CDR3 has 11 amino acids. V was shortened by 3 bases and J by 6 bases, with 6 bases between the two germline ends. The chain's CDR3 is CASSFGSEQYF. The CDR3 region has the DNA TGTGCCAGCAGTTTTGGATCCGAGCAGTACTTC.

This clonotype came up many times. The chain recombines TRBV19 with TRBJ1-2; no firm D call. CDR1 is LNHDA and CDR2 is SQIVND in the germline V gene (reference sequence). CDR3 length: 13 amino acids. Trimming cost V 4 bases and J 3 bases, with 9 bases left between them. The DNA for the CDR3 is TGTGCCAGTAGTAGTCCACCGGACTATGGCTACACCTTC. Protein: CASSSPPDYGYTF. The full variable domain, with the rest looked up from reference TRBV19 and TRBJ1-2, is DGGITQSPKYLFRKEGQNVTLSCEQNLNHDAMYWYRQDPGQGLRLIYYSQIVNDFQKGDIAEGYSVSREKKESFPLTVTSAQKNPTAFYLCASSSPPDYGYTFGSGTRLTVV.

This clonotype was seen only a few times. This sequence joins TRBV3-1 and TRBJ1-1, with D tentatively TRBD1 (6 bases). Trimming shortened V by 4 bases and J by 8 bases, and 11 bases separated the two germline ends. The CDR3 covers 12 residues. Germline V CDR1 and CDR2: LGHDT, YNNKEL (reference sequence). The CDR3 spells CASSLGTSEAFF. The CDR3 region has the DNA TGTGCCAGCAGCCTTGGGACATCAGAAGCTTTCTTT.

Many counts were recorded for this clonotype. The CDR3 nucleotides are TGTGCCAGCAGCCCACCGGGGACTAGCGGTCCGGCGGAGACCCAGTACTTC. Translating it yields CASSPPGTSGPAETQYF. This chain links TRBV11-2 with TRBJ2-5; TRBD2 agrees at 11 bases. The CDR3 has 17 amino acids. The ends lost 5 bases at V and 5 bases at J; junction bases unmatched: 13. The germline V gene encodes CDR1 SGHAT and CDR2 FQNNGV.

This clonotype has at least ten counts. CDR3 nucleotide sequence: TGTGCCAGCTCACCACCTGGACATAAGAATCAGCCCCAGCATTTT. Translating it yields CASSPPGHKNQPQHF. This sequence joins TRBV18 and TRBJ1-5, with TRBD1 as a possible D gene (5 bases). From germline, CDR1 is KGHSH and CDR2 LQKENI. The CDR3 totals 15 residues. Trimming took off 0 bases at V and 4 bases at J, with 10 bases between the two ends.